These 21 T cell receptor beta chains originate from one sample sequenced in a study of shared clonotypes between healthy human individuals. The data were produced by immunoSEQ multiplex PCR, yet TCRdb's version contains in-frame clones alone and is incomplete. The table includes roughly 2.2 million clones, approximately 93% detected once. The sample consisted of naive CD4+ T cells from PBMCs. Subset defined: CD45RA+ positively selected. The receptors shown here come from a man younger than 35 in good health. Some clones in this sample may be carry-over from other donors' samples.

V usage is TRBV4-1 and J usage is TRBJ2-1; TRBD1 matches 8 bases. Germline V CDR1 and CDR2: MGHRA, YSYEKL. The CDR3 consists of 16 residues. J lost 3 bases, V lost 1 base, and 5 bases had no gene match. In DNA, the CDR3 is TGCGCCAGCAGCCAAGGGCAGGGGGCCTTCTACAATGAGCAGTTCTTC. This gives the protein CASSQGQGAFYNEQFF.

The chain carries TRBV18 and TRBJ2-1, with a weak D call TRBD2 (6 bases). CDR3 length: 13 residues. Between the trimmed V and J ends, which lost 5 bases and 5 bases, there was a span of 10 bases. Germline V gene lookup returns CDR1 KGHSH and CDR2 LQKENI. CDR3 protein: CASSSGLNNEQFF. The CDR3 nucleotides are TGTGCCAGCTCATCGGGACTCAACAATGAGCAGTTCTTC.

V and J are TRBV20-1 and TRBJ2-7, with D unclear. Germline V gene data show CDR1 as DFQATT and CDR2 as SNEGSKA (reference sequence). This CDR3 has 11 residues. Between the trimmed V and J ends, which lost 6 bases and 5 bases, there was a span of 11 bases. The CDR3 loop reads CSATRADEQYF. The DNA for the CDR3 is TGCAGTGCCACACGAGCTGACGAGCAGTACTTC.

V and J are TRBV28 and TRBJ1-3; D is undetermined. The CDR3 contains 14 residues. The V gene's germline CDR1 is MDHEN and CDR2 SYDVKM. V was shortened by 7 bases and J by 0 bases, with 10 bases between the two germline ends. The CDR3 DNA sequence: TGTGCCAGCAACCCTTTTCGCTCTGGAAACACCATATATTTT. Protein: CASNPFRSGNTIYF.

This clone was seen only once. The rearrangement links TRBV5-8 to TRBJ2-7; the D is unclear. CDR1 is SGHTS, CDR2 YDEGEE, per germline. CDR3 length equals 15 residues. V gave up 2 bases and J gave up 5 bases, with 17 bases separating them. The CDR3 here is CASSFYDVTVDEQYF. The CDR3 bases are TGTGCCAGCAGCTTTTATGACGTGACCGTAGACGAGCAGTACTTC.

The chain is built from TRBV18 and TRBJ1-1; TRBD1 matches at 9 bases. V lost 3 bases to trimming and J lost 5 bases; unmatched junction nucleotides: 7. This CDR3 contains 15 residues. Germline assignment: CDR1 KGHSH and CDR2 LQKENI. Here the CDR3 reads CASSPTGQGQTEAFF. CDR3 sequence (DNA): TGTGCCAGCTCACCCACGGGACAGGGCCAAACTGAAGCTTTCTTT.

The rearrangement joins TRBV7-8 to TRBJ1-2; possible D gene TRBD1, 5 bases. The V gene's germline CDR1 is SGHVS and CDR2 FQNEAQ. V lost 2 bases, J lost 11 bases, and 12 bases lay in between. The CDR3 sequence is 12 residues long. The CDR3 bases are TGTGCCAGCAGCTTATGGGGCCGCGGGTACACCTTC. The encoded protein is CASSLWGRGYTF. Variable domain in full (rest from reference TRBV7-8 and TRBJ1-2): GAGVSQSPRYKVAKRGQDVALRCDPISGHVSLFWYQQALGQGPEFLTYFQNEAQLDKSGLPSDRFFAERPEGSVSTLKIQRTQQEDSAVYLCASSLWGRGYTFGSGTRLTVV.

V is TRBV7-9 and J is TRBJ2-7; TRBD1 matches 7 bases. V gave up 2 bases and J gave up 1 base; unmatched junction bases: 5. The CDR3 is 15 amino acids. Germline V CDR1 and CDR2: SEHNR, FQNEAQ (reference sequence). CDR3 sequence (DNA): TGTGCCAGCAGCTTATATGGGACAGAGTCCTACGAGCAGTACTTC. Translating gives CASSLYGTESYEQYF.

The V gene is TRBV6-6, the J gene TRBJ1-3, with TRBD1 identical over 8 bases. The CDR3 spans 15 residues. Germline assignment: CDR1 MNHNY and CDR2 SVGAGI (reference sequence). The ends lost 3 bases at V and 4 bases at J; junction bases unmatched: 5. This CDR3 reads CASSYMGQAGNTIYF. In DNA form, the CDR3 reads TGTGCCAGCAGTTATATGGGACAGGCGGGAAACACCATATATTTT.

V gene TRBV23-1 combines with J gene TRBJ2-7; D remains unclear. TRBV23-1 is given ORF status, its function remaining uncertain. Between the trimmed V and J ends, which lost 0 bases and 2 bases, there was a span of 8 bases. CDR3 length: 14 amino acids. Here the CDR3 DNA reads TGCGCCAGCAGTCAATCCTACACCACCTACGAGCAGTACTTC. Its protein is CASSQSYTTYEQYF.

V usage is TRBV27 and J usage is TRBJ2-3, with 11 bases aligning to TRBD2. J was trimmed by 1 base and V by 5 bases; bases with no gene match: 5. The CDR3 sequence is 16 residues long. Germline-derived CDR1 and CDR2 are MNHEY and SMNVEV (reference sequence). The CDR3 DNA is TGTGCCAGCAGTCCTCAGACTAGCGGGGGCACAGATACGCAGTATTTT. It specifies CASSPQTSGGTDTQYF.

The J gene is TRBJ2-7, the V gene TRBV10-1; 9 nucleotides agree with TRBD2. CDR3 length equals 15 residues. In germline, CDR1 is WNHNN, CDR2 SYGVQD (reference sequence). V lost 6 bases, J lost 5 bases, and 11 bases stayed unmatched. CDR3 in amino acids: CASSASPSGINEQYF. The DNA of the CDR3 is TGCGCCAGCAGCGCCTCCCCTAGCGGGATCAACGAGCAGTACTTC.

The chain has TRBV27 and TRBJ1-2, with D possibly TRBD1 on 5 matching bases. Germline CDR1 is MNHEY and CDR2 is SMNVEV (reference sequence). The CDR3 is made up of 11 amino acids. The V end lost 9 bases, the J end lost 7 bases, and 12 bases lay between the germline ends. The CDR3 loop reads CASGRGRGYTF. CDR3 in DNA: TGTGCCAGTGGGAGGGGACGTGGCTACACCTTC.

V gene TRBV7-2 combines with J gene TRBJ2-7; 8 bases line up with TRBD1. CDR3 length: 16 residues. In germline, CDR1 is SGHTA, CDR2 FQGNSA. The V segment lost 5 bases and the J segment 3 bases; nucleotides outside the gene matches: 12. The CDR3 sequence: CASSKRQGLPFYEQYF. The CDR3 DNA follows: TGTGCCAGCAGCAAAAGACAGGGGTTGCCCTTCTACGAGCAGTACTTC. The full variable domain, completed using reference TRBV7-2 and TRBJ2-7, is GAGVSQSPSNKVTEKGKDVELRCDPISGHTALYWYRQSLGQGLEFLIYFQGNSAPDKSGLPSDRFSAERTGGSVSTLTIQRTQQEDSAVYLCASSKRQGLPFYEQYFGPGTRLTVT.

V is TRBV28 and J is TRBJ1-2, with TRBD1 matching over 7 bases. CDR1 and CDR2 (germline): MDHEN, SYDVKM. V lost 4 bases, J lost 6 bases, and 14 bases stayed unmatched. The CDR3 spans 16 residues. CDR3 bases: TGTGCCAGCAGTTCTCACGGCTTGGGACAGATAGATGGCTACACCTTC. Its translation: CASSSHGLGQIDGYTF.

V is TRBV5-1 and J is TRBJ2-7; possibly TRBD1 for D (5 bases). This CDR3 has 12 amino acids. V dropped 2 bases and J dropped 3 bases, with 6 bases sitting between them. Germline V gene data show CDR1 as SGHRS and CDR2 as YFSETQ. Written as DNA, the CDR3 is TGCGCCAGCAGCTTCCAGGGCTACGAGCAGTACTTC. Its translation: CASSFQGYEQYF.

The chain uses TRBV28 and TRBJ1-3, with D hard to call. CDR3 size: 15 residues. Trimming stripped 3 bases from V and 4 bases from J, with 13 bases between. CDR1 is MDHEN, CDR2 SYDVKM, per germline. CDR3 in DNA: TGTGCCAGCAGTTTGGCCGGCCTCGCCGGAAACACCATATATTTT. It specifies CASSLAGLAGNTIYF.

The chain carries TRBV5-1 and TRBJ2-5; D not certain. CDR1 is SGHRS, CDR2 YFSETQ, per germline. V dropped 4 bases and J dropped 0 bases, with 7 bases sitting between them. The CDR3 is 13 residues long. The CDR3 nucleotides are TGCGCCAGCAGCCCTTCGTACCAAGAGACCCAGTACTTC. It is translated as CASSPSYQETQYF. Full variable domain (remainder filled in from reference TRBV5-1 and TRBJ2-5): KAGVTQTPRYLIKTRGQQVTLSCSPISGHRSVSWYQQTPGQGLQFLFEYFSETQRNKGNFPGRFSGRQFSNSRSEMNVSTLELGDSALYLCASSPSYQETQYFGPGTRLLVL.

The rearrangement links TRBV28 to TRBJ1-2, with D unresolved. V gave up 11 bases and J gave up 5 bases, with 27 bases separating them. Germline V gives CDR1 MDHEN, CDR2 SYDVKM. The CDR3 totals 16 residues. CDR3 residues: CASSTLTSTRGYGYTF. In DNA form, the CDR3 reads TGTGCCTCCAGCACACTGACATCCACTCGAGGATATGGCTACACCTTC.

The V gene is TRBV5-6, the J gene TRBJ2-5; D may be TRBD1 (6 bases). Germline-derived CDR1 and CDR2 are SGHDT and YYEEEE. V was shortened by 2 bases and J by 5 bases, with 22 bases between the two germline ends. CDR3 length: 17 residues. In nucleotides, the CDR3 is TGTGCCAGCAGCTTAACCACGACAGGTGGATCGTGGGAGACCCAGTACTTC. This codes for CASSLTTTGGSWETQYF.

The gene calls are TRBV7-3 and TRBJ2-1, with a possible D match to TRBD2 (7 bases). Germline V CDR1 and CDR2: SGHTA, FQGTGA. The CDR3 runs to 13 residues. Trimming cost V 3 bases and J 11 bases, with 14 bases left between them. The CDR3 spells CASSLGASGQQFF. The CDR3 DNA reads as TGTGCCAGCAGCTTGGGGGCTAGCGGCCAGCAGTTCTTC.